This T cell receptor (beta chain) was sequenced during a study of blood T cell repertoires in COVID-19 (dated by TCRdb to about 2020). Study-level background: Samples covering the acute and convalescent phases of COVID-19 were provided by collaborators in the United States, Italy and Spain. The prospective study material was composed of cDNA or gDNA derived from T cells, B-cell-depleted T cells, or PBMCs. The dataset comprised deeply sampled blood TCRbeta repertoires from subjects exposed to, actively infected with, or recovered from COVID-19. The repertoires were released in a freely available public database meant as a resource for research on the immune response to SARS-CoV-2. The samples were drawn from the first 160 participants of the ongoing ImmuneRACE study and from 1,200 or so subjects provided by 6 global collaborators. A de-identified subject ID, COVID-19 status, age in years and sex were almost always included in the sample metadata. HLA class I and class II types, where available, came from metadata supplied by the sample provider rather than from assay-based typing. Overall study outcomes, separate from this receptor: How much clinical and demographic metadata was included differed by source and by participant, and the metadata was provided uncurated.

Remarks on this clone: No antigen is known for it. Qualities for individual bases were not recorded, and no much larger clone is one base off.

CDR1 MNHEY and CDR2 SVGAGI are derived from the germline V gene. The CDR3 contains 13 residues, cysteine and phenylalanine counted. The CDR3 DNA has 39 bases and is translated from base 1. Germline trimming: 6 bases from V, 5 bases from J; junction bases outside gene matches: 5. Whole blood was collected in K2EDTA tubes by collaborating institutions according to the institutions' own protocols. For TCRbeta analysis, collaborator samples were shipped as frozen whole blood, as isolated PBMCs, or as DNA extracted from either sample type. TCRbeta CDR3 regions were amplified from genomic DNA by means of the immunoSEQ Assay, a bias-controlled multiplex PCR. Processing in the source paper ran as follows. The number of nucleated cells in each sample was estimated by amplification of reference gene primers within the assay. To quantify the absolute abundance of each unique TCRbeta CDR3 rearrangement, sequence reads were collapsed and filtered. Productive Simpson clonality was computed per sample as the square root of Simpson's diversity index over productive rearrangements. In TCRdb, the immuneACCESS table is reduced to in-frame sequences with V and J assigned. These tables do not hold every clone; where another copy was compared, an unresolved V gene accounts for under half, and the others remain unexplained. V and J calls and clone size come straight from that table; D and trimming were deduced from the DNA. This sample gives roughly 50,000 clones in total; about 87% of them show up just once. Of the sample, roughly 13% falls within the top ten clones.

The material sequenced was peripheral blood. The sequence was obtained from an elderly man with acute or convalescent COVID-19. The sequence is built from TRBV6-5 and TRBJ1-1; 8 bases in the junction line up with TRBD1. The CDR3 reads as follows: CASRTGVLTEAFF. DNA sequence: TGTGCCAGCAGGACAGGGGTCCTGACTGAAGCTTTCTTT.